The present entry profiles one TCR beta chain with its context. Its target is not known. As for time point: after neoadjuvant nivolumab, at surgical resection. The assay was immunoSEQ multiplex PCR, and TCRdb's table has in-frame clones only and misses some. The sample lists 9,500 to 15,000 clones, about two thirds occurring once. Germline CDR1 SNHLY, CDR2 FYNNEI. V was cut by 1 base and J by 2 bases, with 12 bases left in between. This CDR3 spans 16 amino acids. This entry belongs to a study of neoadjuvant anti-PD-1 for oral cavity cancer. Study outcomes and limitations: Treg/Th17 ratio rose with pretreatment blood and fell with post-treatment tumor TCRbeta clonality.

This chain uses TRBV2 with TRBJ2-1, with TRBD2 as a possible D gene (5 bases). The sequencing here drew on PBMCs, taken after nivolumab (anti-PD-1) treatment. The TCR originated in a person aged 35-79 years with oral cavity squamous cell carcinoma. The CDR3, as DNA: TGTGCCAGCAGTGAAGAGGGCGGGTTAACCTACAATGAGCAGTTCTTC. It encodes CASSEEGGLTYNEQFF.